What follows are 31 T cell receptor beta chains derived from one specimen sequenced in a study of CD8 T cells in ankylosing spondylitis. Study-level points and caveats: A TCR beta motif of several highly homologous variants seemed to mark ankylosing spondylitis blood.

TCRdb analysed the 5' RACE reads with MiXCR anew, one entry per CDR3 protein. The sample has roughly 370,000 distinct CDR3 sequences, around 22% seen once. Which antigens these TCRs recognize remains unknown. The sample was blood, either unsorted or a sorted T cell fraction (not recorded which). Receptors originate from a male donor with ankylosing spondylitis.

The chain joins TRBV12-3 or TRBV12-4 to TRBJ2-3, with 9 bases lining up with TRBD2. The CDR3 totals 15 residues. With V trimmed by 3 bases and J by 5 bases, 6 bases remained unmatched. The CDR3, as DNA: TGTGCCAGCAGTTTGGGAATAGCGGGAGAAGATACGCAGTATTTT. Translated, it gives CASSLGIAGEDTQYF.

In this sample, this clonotype turned up a few times. V is TRBV18 and J is TRBJ1-2; D remains ambiguous. Germline V lookup: CDR1 KGHSH, CDR2 LQKENI. The CDR3 loop spans 14 amino acids. V lost 5 bases and J 6 bases, leaving 16 bases between the germline ends. The CDR3 sequence is CASSNSGIIDGYTF. For the CDR3, the DNA is TGTGCCAGCTCAAACTCAGGAATAATCGATGGCTACACCTTC.

This sequence joins TRBV10-3 and TRBJ2-2; TRBD2 matches at 9 bases. The CDR3 consists of 14 residues. V lost 11 bases, J lost 3 bases, and 7 bases stayed unmatched. Germline-derived CDR1 and CDR2 are ENHRY and SYGVKD. CDR3 amino acids: CASAGGGDTGELFF. The CDR3 region has the DNA TGTGCCTCCGCGGGAGGGGGCGACACCGGGGAGCTGTTTTTT.

This clonotype was found a few times. This chain connects TRBV12-3 or TRBV12-4 to TRBJ1-4; weak D call: TRBD1 (5 bases). There are 16 residues in the CDR3. The V gene lost 4 bases and the J gene lost 13 bases, with 25 bases spanning the gap. The CDR3 region has the DNA TGTGCCAGCAGTTCGCTCCTGGGGCCGGAATACCAGGGACTGTTTTTT. Its translation is CASSSLLGPEYQGLFF.

This chain links TRBV29-1 with TRBJ2-5, with D hard to call. Germline assignment: CDR1 SQVTM and CDR2 ANQGSEA. The CDR3 runs to 12 residues. V lost 4 bases and J 2 bases, leaving 8 bases between the germline ends. The CDR3 here is CSVAELQETQYF. The CDR3 DNA follows: TGCAGCGTTGCCGAGCTTCAAGAGACCCAGTACTTC.

This clonotype appeared a few times. The CDR3 coding sequence is TGCGCCAGCAGCCAAGTATGGGGAGAGACCCAGTACTTC. Translating gives CASSQVWGETQYF. The rearrangement joins TRBV4-3 to TRBJ2-5, with D unresolved. Germline V CDR1 and CDR2: LGHNA, YSLEER. Trimming removed 1 base from V and 4 bases from J, with 7 bases in between. The CDR3 contains 13 residues.

This clonotype came up many times. The V and J genes are TRBV12-3 or TRBV12-4 and TRBJ1-1, with D uncertain. The CDR3 contains 12 residues. Trimming left V 3 bases short and J 0 bases short, with 2 bases between. CDR3 in amino acids: CASSFLNTEAFF. CDR3 nucleotide sequence: TGTGCCAGCAGTTTTTTGAACACTGAAGCTTTCTTT.

A few counts support this clonotype. The rearrangement uses TRBV3-1 and TRBJ2-2; D perhaps matches TRBD2 (6 bases). Germline loops: CDR1 LGHDT, CDR2 YNNKEL (reference sequence). Trimming removed 4 bases at V and 5 bases at J, with 11 bases between. The CDR3 has 14 amino acids. CDR3 sequence: CASSRDGGTGELFF. In nucleotides, the CDR3 is TGTGCCAGCAGCCGGGACGGAGGGACCGGGGAGCTGTTTTTT.

The V and J genes are TRBV11-3 and TRBJ2-2; 10 bases match TRBD1. The V segment lost 6 bases and the J segment 5 bases; nucleotides outside the gene matches: 6. CDR3 length: 15 residues. Germline-derived CDR1 and CDR2 are SGHNT and YENEEA. The CDR3 protein is CASSFQGQGTGELFF. Written as DNA, the CDR3 is TGTGCCAGCAGTTTCCAGGGACAGGGGACCGGGGAGCTGTTTTTT. The full variable domain, completed using reference TRBV11-3 and TRBJ2-2, is EAGVVQSPRYKIIEKKQPVAFWCNPISGHNTLYWYLQNLGQGPELLIRYENEEAVDDSQLPKDRFSAERLKGVDSTLKIQPAELGDSAVYLCASSFQGQGTGELFFGEGSRLTVL.

Only a few counts were recorded for this clonotype. J is TRBJ2-2 and V is TRBV10-1; 7 positions agree with TRBD2. The CDR3 totals 18 residues. With V trimmed by 3 bases and J by 6 bases, 16 bases remained unmatched. Germline V lookup: CDR1 WNHNN, CDR2 SYGVQD (reference sequence). CDR3 loop: CASSDVSGPWRIAGELFF. The DNA for the CDR3 is TGCGCCAGCAGTGATGTTAGCGGGCCATGGAGGATCGCCGGGGAGCTGTTTTTT.

The chain couples TRBV20-1 to TRBJ2-1; 7 nucleotides agree with TRBD2. Trimming cost V 1 base and J 2 bases; bases outside gene matches: 5. The length of the CDR3 is 15 residues. Germline assignment: CDR1 DFQATT and CDR2 SNEGSKA (reference sequence). CDR3 loop: CSARARERPYNEQFF. The CDR3 bases are TGCAGTGCTAGAGCGCGGGAGAGACCCTACAATGAGCAGTTCTTC.

At least ten counts were recorded for this clonotype. The chain recombines TRBV12-3 or TRBV12-4 with TRBJ1-5; D remains unclear. The length of the CDR3 is 15 residues. The V and J ends lost 6 bases and 0 bases respectively, with 12 bases between them. The DNA of the CDR3 is TGTGCCAGCAGACTGGACGGAGATAGCAATCAGCCCCAGCATTTT. It specifies CASRLDGDSNQPQHF.

The chain is built from TRBV5-1 and TRBJ1-4, with 7 bases lining up with TRBD1. This CDR3 comprises 14 residues. Germline V gene lookup returns CDR1 SGHRS and CDR2 YFSETQ. The trim removed 3 bases at V and 7 bases at J, leaving 6 bases unmatched. The CDR3 region is CASSWTGGSEKLFF. In DNA, the CDR3 is TGCGCCAGCAGCTGGACAGGTGGGAGTGAAAAACTGTTTTTT.

The CDR3 region is CASSFWGSRYEQYF. In nucleotides, the CDR3 is TGTGCCAGCAGCTTTTGGGGAAGTAGGTACGAGCAGTACTTC. The V call is TRBV7-9, the J call TRBJ2-7, with unresolved D. The V gene lost 3 bases and the J gene lost 4 bases, with 13 bases spanning the gap. The germline V gene encodes CDR1 SEHNR and CDR2 FQNEAQ (reference sequence). The CDR3 sequence is 14 residues long.

A few counts support this clonotype. This chain joins TRBV4-2 and TRBJ1-3; D uncertain. Trimming left V 0 bases short and J 0 bases short, with 9 bases between. There are 16 residues in the CDR3. Germline assignment: CDR1 LGHNA and CDR2 YNFKEQ. The DNA of the CDR3 is TGTGCCAGCAGCCAAGATGAAGCTTTCTCTGGAAACACCATATATTTT. Amino acid sequence: CASSQDEAFSGNTIYF.

This clonotype was found a few times. V gene TRBV5-1 combines with J gene TRBJ2-3; 8 positions agree with TRBD2. V was pared by 5 bases and J by 6 bases, with 14 bases of the junction left unmatched. The CDR3 sequence is 16 residues long. Germline V gene lookup returns CDR1 SGHRS and CDR2 YFSETQ. CDR3 coding DNA: TGCGCCAGCAGGCTGCTAGCGGGCGTACCCAGGGATACGCAGTATTTT. This sequence encodes CASRLLAGVPRDTQYF.

The chain is built from TRBV2 and TRBJ2-2, with 12 bases lining up with TRBD2. The CDR3 runs 13 residues. V shed 10 bases, J shed 6 bases, and the junction held 3 bases outside the gene matches. Germline loops: CDR1 SNHLY, CDR2 FYNNEI. Written as DNA, the CDR3 is TGTGCCACCCGACTAGCGGGAGCCGGGGAGCTGTTTTTT. Residues: CATRLAGAGELFF.

The chain combines TRBV9 with TRBJ2-1; 7 bases agree with TRBD2. V lost 2 bases and J lost 7; bases outside the gene matches: 6. There are 14 residues in the CDR3. Per the germline V gene, CDR1 is SGDLS and CDR2 is YYNGEE. The CDR3 DNA is TGTGCCAGCAGCGTGGGCGGGAGTGTTAATGAGCAGTTCTTC. It codes for CASSVGGSVNEQFF.

This clonotype was picked up a small number of times. The genes are TRBV29-1 and TRBJ2-5; 10 nucleotides match TRBD2. Germline V gene lookup returns CDR1 SQVTM and CDR2 ANQGSEA. This CDR3 is 15 amino acids long. The ends lost 4 bases at V and 5 bases at J; junction bases unmatched: 10. CDR3 amino acids: CSVGLAGDVGETQYF. The CDR3 DNA follows: TGCAGCGTTGGCCTAGCGGGAGACGTCGGGGAGACCCAGTACTTC.

This sequence joins TRBV5-6 and TRBJ2-5, with TRBD1 identical over 9 bases. Unmatched junction bases numbered 7, after V lost 4 bases and J lost 3 bases. The germline V gene has CDR1 SGHDT and CDR2 YYEEEE. The CDR3 loop spans 15 amino acids. The CDR3 DNA follows: TGTGCCAGCAGCGCCAGGACAGGGGAAAAAGAGACCCAGTACTTC. Its protein product is CASSARTGEKETQYF.

The chain is built from TRBV12-3 or TRBV12-4 and TRBJ1-2; D remains unclear. The CDR3 covers 14 residues. With 6 bases removed from V and 2 bases from J, the gap between germline ends came to 13 bases. The CDR3 region is CASRREGVNYGYTF. The DNA for the CDR3 is TGTGCCAGCAGGCGAGAGGGTGTCAACTATGGCTACACCTTC.

This clonotype was seen more than once but under ten times. This rearrangement joins TRBV5-6 to TRBJ1-2; D ambiguous. The CDR3 is made up of 13 amino acids. Germline V gene lookup returns CDR1 SGHDT and CDR2 YYEEEE. V shed 0 bases and J shed 6 bases, with 9 bases lying between them. In DNA, the CDR3 is TGTGCCAGCAGCTTGGGGGCCTCCCATGGCTACACCTTC. Protein: CASSLGASHGYTF.

The chain is built from TRBV29-1 and TRBJ1-1, with D possibly TRBD1 on 5 matching bases. Trimming stripped 4 bases from V and 2 bases from J, with 17 bases between. The CDR3 covers 15 residues. Germline CDR1 reads SQVTM; CDR2 reads ANQGSEA. CDR3 in amino acids: CSVAPFDRSNTEAFF. CDR3 DNA: TGCAGCGTTGCCCCCTTTGACAGAAGTAACACTGAAGCTTTCTTT.

The rearrangement joins TRBV3-1 to TRBJ2-1, with no clear D. The CDR3 length is 13 residues. Germline CDR1 reads LGHDT; CDR2 reads YNNKEL (reference sequence). The ends were cut back, 0 bases at V and 6 bases at J, with 6 bases in the middle. The chain's CDR3 is CASSQEPPNEQFF. DNA for the CDR3: TGTGCCAGCAGCCAAGAACCTCCCAATGAGCAGTTCTTC.

The rearrangement links TRBV6-1 to TRBJ1-3, with D unresolved. V gave up 5 bases and J gave up 0 bases, with 14 bases separating them. This CDR3 comprises 16 residues. Germline values: CDR1 MNHNS, CDR2 SASEGT. CDR3 DNA sequence: TGTGCCAGCAGTCCAACTGACGGGAGCTCTGGAAACACCATATATTTT. This codes for CASSPTDGSSGNTIYF.

The genes are TRBV7-2 and TRBJ1-2, with a possible D match to TRBD1 (5 bases). V was shortened by 4 bases and J by 6 bases, with 12 bases between the two germline ends. The length of the CDR3 is 13 residues. CDR1 and CDR2 (germline): SGHTA, FQGNSA. As DNA, the CDR3 is TGTGCCAGCAGCTCCGTCAGGGTTGATGGCTACACCTTC. Translation: CASSSVRVDGYTF.

The gene calls are TRBV5-1 and TRBJ2-3, with TRBD2 matching 11 bases. The V and J ends lost 0 bases and 2 bases, in that order; junction bases with no gene match: 11. Germline values: CDR1 SGHRS, CDR2 YFSETQ. The CDR3 loop spans 19 amino acids. This CDR3 reads CASSLGASGRIINTDTQYF. In DNA, the CDR3 is TGCGCCAGCAGCTTGGGGGCTAGCGGGAGGATTATAAACACAGATACGCAGTATTTT.

V gene TRBV5-1 combines with J gene TRBJ2-5; unclear D gene. The CDR3 sequence is 15 residues long. Germline loops: CDR1 SGHRS, CDR2 YFSETQ. The germline V and J ends were trimmed by 0 bases and 5 bases, with 14 bases remaining between them. CDR3 nucleotide sequence: TGCGCCAGCAGCTTGGCTTCTTACTTGGGGGAGACCCAGTACTTC. Amino acids: CASSLASYLGETQYF.

The chain has TRBV7-9 and TRBJ2-1; D perhaps matches TRBD2 (5 bases). This CDR3 is built from 11 residues. Trimming shortened V by 5 bases and J by 9 bases, and 8 bases separated the two germline ends. The V gene's germline CDR1 is SEHNR and CDR2 FQNEAQ (reference sequence). The CDR3 here is CASSGEFEQFF. CDR3 nucleotide sequence: TGTGCCAGCAGCGGGGAGTTTGAGCAGTTCTTC.

This clonotype was detected only a few times. This chain links TRBV5-1 with TRBJ1-6; 8 nucleotides line up with TRBD1. The CDR3 totals 15 residues. V lost 4 bases to trimming and J lost 7 bases; unmatched junction nucleotides: 7. Germline CDR1 and CDR2: SGHRS and YFSETQ. CDR3 protein: CASSPRQGQNSPLHF. CDR3 bases: TGCGCCAGCAGCCCTCGACAGGGGCAAAATTCACCCCTCCACTTT.

The chain is built from TRBV5-1 and TRBJ1-6, with TRBD1 identical over 8 bases. The CDR3 length is 16 residues. With V trimmed by 0 bases and J by 5 bases, 4 bases remained unmatched. Germline values: CDR1 SGHRS, CDR2 YFSETQ. The CDR3 sequence is CASSLASTGDNSPLHF. The CDR3 nucleotides read TGCGCCAGCAGCTTGGCCTCGACAGGGGATAATTCACCCCTCCACTTT.